The 29 T cell receptor beta chains listed next were all sequenced from one sample in a study of blood T cell repertoires in COVID-19. Data came from immunoSEQ multiplex PCR; TCRdb stores just in-frame clones and leaves some out. Here the sample spans 110,000 to 150,000 clones, about 80% being singletons. Sequencing input: peripheral blood. All receptors come from a human donor in a cohort sampled during active COVID-19.

This chain uses TRBV29-1 with TRBJ2-3; 7 bases match TRBD2. The CDR3 runs to 14 residues. Trimming at V came to 6 bases and at J to 1 base, leaving 7 bases not matched to a gene. Per germline, CDR1 SQVTM and CDR2 ANQGSEA. In DNA, the CDR3 is TGCAGCGTCCAACGGGGGGTAGGCACAGATACGCAGTATTTT. This translates into CSVQRGVGTDTQYF.

This clone has only one observation. The rearrangement joins TRBV11-2 to TRBJ2-3, with 12 bases aligning to TRBD2. Germline V gene lookup returns CDR1 SGHAT and CDR2 FQNNGV. V was clipped by 5 bases and J by 3 bases; unmatched bases: 3. There are 15 residues in the CDR3. CDR3 sequence reads: CASSPGTSGTDTQYF. Here the CDR3 DNA reads TGTGCCAGCAGCCCAGGGACTAGCGGGACAGATACGCAGTATTTT.

The gene calls are TRBV5-1 and TRBJ2-3, with TRBD2 matching 8 bases. With V trimmed by 2 bases and J by 4 bases, 3 bases remained unmatched. The CDR3 is 14 amino acids. Germline-derived CDR1 and CDR2 are SGHRS and YFSETQ. The CDR3 DNA reads TGCGCCAGCAGCTTCGGACTAGCACCAGATACGCAGTATTTT. Its protein is CASSFGLAPDTQYF.

This clone was seen more than once but under ten times. The chain recombines TRBV6-2 or TRBV6-3 with TRBJ1-1; D unclear. From germline, CDR1 is MNHEY and CDR2 SVGEGT. V gave up 6 bases and J gave up 0 bases, with 8 bases separating them. CDR3 size: 13 residues. The CDR3 sequence is CASSSSVNTEAFF. The CDR3 DNA reads as TGTGCCAGCAGCTCCAGCGTGAACACTGAAGCTTTCTTT.

V is TRBV27 and J is TRBJ2-1, with D hard to call. Looked up from germline, CDR1 is MNHEY and CDR2 is SMNVEV (reference sequence). The CDR3 covers 16 residues. V was trimmed by 7 bases and J by 4 bases, leaving 20 bases between them. The CDR3 nucleotides are TGTGCCAGCACCATGGCCGCTCCTAGATTTTACAATGAGCAGTTCTTC. As protein: CASTMAAPRFYNEQFF.

The genes are TRBV29-1 and TRBJ1-2; tentatively, D is TRBD1 (5 bases). The germline V gene has CDR1 SQVTM and CDR2 ANQGSEA. The CDR3 is 13 amino acids. V shed 1 base and J shed 10 bases, with 16 bases lying between them. The CDR3 DNA is TGCAGCGTTGAAGTTACAGGTTCTCTGTACTACACCTTC. Amino acids: CSVEVTGSLYYTF.

The V call is TRBV2, the J call TRBJ2-7; unclear D gene. Germline V CDR1 and CDR2: SNHLY, FYNNEI. Trimming cost V 3 bases and J 0 bases, with 6 bases left between them. CDR3 length: 13 residues. This chain's CDR3 is CASSDSRSYEQYF. The CDR3 DNA sequence: TGTGCCAGCAGTGATTCGCGCTCCTACGAGCAGTACTTC.

The rearrangement joins TRBV18 to TRBJ2-2; 7 nucleotides match TRBD1. Germline assignment: CDR1 KGHSH and CDR2 LQKENI. The V and J ends lost 3 bases and 6 bases, in that order; junction bases with no gene match: 7. The CDR3 has 15 residues. CDR3 region: CASSPLDRSAGELFF. CDR3 in DNA: TGTGCCAGCTCACCCCTGGACAGGAGCGCCGGGGAGCTGTTTTTT.

CDR3 sequence: CASSPTREPNEQYV. The CDR3 DNA follows: TGTGCCAGCAGTCCCACGAGGGAGCCCAACGAGCAGTACGTC. The chain employs TRBV28 and TRBJ2-7; TRBD2 might be the D (5 bases). V was pared by 5 bases and J by 5 bases, with 16 bases between. The germline V gene encodes CDR1 MDHEN and CDR2 SYDVKM. CDR3 length: 14 amino acids.

The genes are TRBV11-2 and TRBJ1-2; D remains ambiguous. Germline values: CDR1 SGHAT, CDR2 FQNNGV. CDR3 length: 14 amino acids. V gave up 3 bases and J gave up 0 bases, with 8 bases separating them. The CDR3 loop is CASSLGRSNYGYTF. In DNA, the CDR3 is TGTGCCAGCAGCTTGGGCAGATCTAACTATGGCTACACCTTC.

The CDR3 DNA follows: TGTGCCAGTAGTGGTCGGATCCACAGCTCTGGAAACACCATATATTTT. It translates to CASSGRIHSSGNTIYF. The chain employs TRBV19 and TRBJ1-3; D call uncertain. The germline gives CDR1 LNHDA, CDR2 SQIVND (reference sequence). Trimming stripped 5 bases from V and 0 bases from J, with 14 bases between. CDR3 length: 16 residues.

Of note for this clone: The identical CDR3 is also encoded by other nucleotide sequences in the sample. V is TRBV9 and J is TRBJ2-3; 15 nucleotides agree with TRBD2. The CDR3 is made up of 16 amino acids. V lost 2 bases and J lost 3; bases outside the gene matches: 1. Germline assignment: CDR1 SGDLS and CDR2 YYNGEE. Here the CDR3 reads CASSVGLAGGTDTQYF. CDR3 nucleotides: TGTGCCAGCAGCGTGGGACTAGCGGGAGGAACAGATACGCAGTATTTT.

The chain couples TRBV19 to TRBJ2-2; 10 nucleotides match TRBD1. Trimming at V came to 9 bases and at J to 4 bases, leaving 8 bases not matched to a gene. The germline V gene encodes CDR1 LNHDA and CDR2 SQIVND (reference sequence). This CDR3 is 15 amino acids long. This chain's CDR3 is CASGTGVLGTGELFF. The CDR3 DNA reads as TGTGCCAGCGGGACAGGGGTGTTAGGCACCGGGGAGCTGTTTTTT.

This clone was seen more than once but under ten times. V is TRBV2 and J is TRBJ2-2, with TRBD1 as a possible D gene (5 bases). V was cut by 5 bases and J by 0 bases, with 10 bases left in between. CDR3 length: 15 residues. Germline CDR1 reads SNHLY; CDR2 reads FYNNEI. The CDR3 reads CASSLYRTNTGELFF. CDR3 bases: TGTGCCAGCAGTCTCTACAGGACGAACACCGGGGAGCTGTTTTTT. The full variable domain, in which reference TRBV2 and TRBJ2-2 provide the parts outside the CDR3, is EPEVTQTPSHQVTQMGQEVILRCVPISNHLYFYWYRQILGQKVEFLVSFYNNEISEKSEIFDDQFSVERPDGSNFTLKIRSTKLEDSAMYFCASSLYRTNTGELFFGEGSRLTVL.

This chain uses TRBV9 with TRBJ2-2, with TRBD2 as a possible D gene (5 bases). Per germline, CDR1 SGDLS and CDR2 YYNGEE. The length of the CDR3 is 16 residues. The V gene lost 4 bases and the J gene lost 0 bases, with 13 bases spanning the gap. As DNA, the CDR3 is TGTGCCAGCAGCCCTACACTAGGCTCGAACACCGGGGAGCTGTTTTTT. This encodes CASSPTLGSNTGELFF.

V is TRBV5-5 and J is TRBJ1-2, with TRBD1 matching over 9 bases. The CDR3 loop spans 16 amino acids. Losses at the gene ends were 1 base for V and 8 bases for J; bases not matched to a gene: 12. The germline CDR1 and CDR2 sequences are SGHKS and YYEKEE (reference sequence). This CDR3 is CASSLPPLWTGEGYTF. In nucleotides, the CDR3 is TGTGCCAGCAGCTTGCCCCCTCTCTGGACAGGGGAAGGCTACACCTTC.

This clone was seen more than once but under ten times. This chain links TRBV29-1 with TRBJ1-1, with a possible D match to TRBD1 (6 bases). CDR3 size: 13 residues. Between the trimmed V and J ends, which lost 0 bases and 7 bases, there was a span of 12 bases. Germline V gene data show CDR1 as SQVTM and CDR2 as ANQGSEA. CDR3: CSVEEDSVSEAFF. DNA for the CDR3: TGCAGCGTTGAAGAGGACAGCGTCAGTGAAGCTTTCTTT. The full variable domain, with the rest looked up from reference TRBV29-1 and TRBJ1-1, is SAVISQKPSRDICQRGTSLTIQCQVDSQVTMMFWYRQQPGQSLTLIATANQGSEATYESGFVIDKFPISRPNLTFSTLTVSNMSPEDSSIYLCSVEEDSVSEAFFGQGTRLTVV.

The chain carries TRBV5-4 and TRBJ2-2; 10 bases are a match to TRBD2. Germline CDR1 is SGHNT and CDR2 is YYREEE (reference sequence). The CDR3 runs 16 residues. After removal of 3 bases from V and 4 bases from J, the junction contained 6 bases not matched to a gene. The CDR3 loop reads CASSWGTSELTGELFF. CDR3 DNA sequence: TGTGCCAGCAGCTGGGGGACTAGCGAACTCACCGGGGAGCTGTTTTTT.

This clone turned up a few times. The V call is TRBV27, the J call TRBJ2-3, with D perhaps matching TRBD1 (5 bases). There are 15 residues in the CDR3. The V gene's germline CDR1 is MNHEY and CDR2 SMNVEV (reference sequence). V shed 5 bases and J shed 0 bases, with 12 bases lying between them. In DNA form, the CDR3 reads TGTGCCAGCAGTCTACAGGACCCTAGCACAGATACGCAGTATTTT. This translates into CASSLQDPSTDTQYF.

The V call is TRBV10-3, the J call TRBJ2-3; D is perhaps TRBD2 (6 bases). V was pared by 1 base and J by 1 base, with 9 bases between. The CDR3 length is 15 residues. Germline V gene sequence: CDR1 ENHRY, CDR2 SYGVKD. This CDR3 is CAISELSGGTDTQYF. CDR3 DNA sequence: TGTGCCATCAGTGAGTTGTCGGGGGGCACAGATACGCAGTATTTT.

CDR3 sequence (DNA): TGCGCCAGCAGTCTCACGGGGTTTAGCAATCAGCCCCAGCATTTT. Translated, it gives CASSLTGFSNQPQHF. V and J are TRBV5-1 and TRBJ1-5; no clear D gene. With 5 bases removed from V and 0 bases from J, the gap between germline ends came to 12 bases. CDR1 is SGHRS and CDR2 is YFSETQ in the germline V gene. The CDR3 has 15 residues. Together with reference TRBV5-1 and TRBJ1-5, the CDR3 gives the full variable domain: KAGVTQTPRYLIKTRGQQVTLSCSPISGHRSVSWYQQTPGQGLQFLFEYFSETQRNKGNFPGRFSGRQFSNSRSEMNVSTLELGDSALYLCASSLTGFSNQPQHFGDGTRLSIL.

As DNA, the CDR3 is TGTGCCAGCAGCTTAACCCCCAGCGGGAGTGGGGATACGCAGTATTTT. This encodes CASSLTPSGSGDTQYF. The chain is built from TRBV7-6 and TRBJ2-3, with 8 bases fitting TRBD2. CDR1 SGHVS and CDR2 FNYEAQ come from the germline V gene. This CDR3 spans 16 amino acids. V lost 2 bases and J lost 6; bases outside the gene matches: 10.

DNA of the CDR3: TGTGCCAGTAGTATGGGGGGGGCTAGCCCAGATACGCAGTATTTT. It codes for CASSMGGASPDTQYF. This chain connects TRBV19 to TRBJ2-3; D might be TRBD2 (7 bases). V was shortened by 3 bases and J by 4 bases, with 14 bases between the two germline ends. The CDR3 contains 15 residues. Per germline, CDR1 LNHDA and CDR2 SQIVND (reference sequence). Looking up the rest from reference TRBV19 and TRBJ2-3 gives the full variable domain: DGGITQSPKYLFRKEGQNVTLSCEQNLNHDAMYWYRQDPGQGLRLIYYSQIVNDFQKGDIAEGYSVSREKKESFPLTVTSAQKNPTAFYLCASSMGGASPDTQYFGPGTRLTVL.

This clone was seen once. The V and J genes are TRBV27 and TRBJ2-7; D perhaps matches TRBD1 (5 bases). Germline V CDR1 and CDR2: MNHEY, SMNVEV (reference sequence). Trimming removed 5 bases from V and 4 bases from J, with 12 bases in between. The CDR3 consists of 13 residues. CDR3 residues: CASSPPQGYEQYV. The CDR3 DNA follows: TGTGCCAGCAGTCCACCTCAGGGATACGAGCAGTACGTC.

The chain links TRBV7-9 to TRBJ1-1; possibly TRBD1 for D (6 bases). The CDR3 covers 13 residues. V was cut by 3 bases and J by 4 bases, with 9 bases left in between. Looked up from germline, CDR1 is SEHNR and CDR2 is FQNEAQ (reference sequence). CDR3 nucleotides: TGTGCCAGCAGCTTCACAGGGCTCACTGAAGCTTTCTTT. Translating it yields CASSFTGLTEAFF. The whole variable domain, remainder taken from reference TRBV7-9 and TRBJ1-1, is DTGVSQNPRHKITKRGQNVTFRCDPISEHNRLYWYRQTLGQGPEFLTYFQNEAQLEKSRLLSDRFSAERPKGSFSTLEIQRTEQGDSAMYLCASSFTGLTEAFFGQGTRLTVV.

The genes are TRBV7-2 and TRBJ2-3; D possibly corresponds to TRBD2 (6 bases). V shed 0 bases and J shed 5 bases, with 12 bases lying between them. Germline V CDR1 and CDR2: SGHTA, FQGNSA. The CDR3 sequence is 15 residues long. The DNA of the CDR3 is TGTGCCAGCAGCTTAGCTGGCGGGAATATAGATACGCAGTATTTT. Translated, it gives CASSLAGGNIDTQYF.

J is TRBJ2-7 and V is TRBV6-5; 8 nucleotides align to TRBD1. The V gene end was trimmed by 8 bases and the J gene end by 4 bases; junction bases not matched to a gene: 4. This CDR3 comprises 12 residues. Germline CDR1 reads MNHEY; CDR2 reads SVGAGI. This CDR3 is CASDGQGYEQYF. CDR3 coding DNA: TGTGCCAGCGACGGACAGGGTTACGAGCAGTACTTC.

The chain uses TRBV18 and TRBJ2-7, with 7 bases that match TRBD2. Unmatched junction bases numbered 8, after V lost 3 bases and J lost 6 bases. The CDR3 sequence is 14 residues long. Germline V gives CDR1 KGHSH, CDR2 LQKENI. The CDR3 nucleotides read TGTGCCAGCTCACCGCAAGCGGGGCCGGGCGAGCAGTACGTC. Its translation: CASSPQAGPGEQYV.

The chain is built from TRBV11-3 and TRBJ2-1; 12 bases fit TRBD2. Germline-derived CDR1 and CDR2 are SGHNT and YENEEA. This CDR3 is 15 amino acids long. Germline trimming cut 4 bases from V and 7 bases from J; bases unmatched to any gene: 5. The CDR3 DNA reads as TGTGCCAGCAGCTCCTCCGGACTAGCGGGAAATGAGCAGTTCTTC. Translated, it gives CASSSSGLAGNEQFF.